Sequencing of this T cell receptor beta chain was carried out in a study of T cell responses to AZD1222 COVID-19 vaccine. J lost 0 bases, V lost 0 bases, and 4 bases had no gene match. Germline V gives CDR1 SGHVS, CDR2 FNYEAQ. CDR3 length: 19 residues. The assay was immunoSEQ multiplex PCR, and TCRdb's table has in-frame clones only and misses some. The top ten hold approximately 3.4% of the sample, which has fewer than 150,000 clones, 88% seen once. The chain links TRBV7-6 to TRBJ2-1; TRBD2 agrees at 14 bases. This receptor was identified in an adult in good health. The source material was peripheral blood, sampled on day 0 of AZD1222 vaccination. The chain's CDR3 is CASSLATSGRAVSYNEQFF. The CDR3 DNA follows: TGTGCCAGCAGCTTAGCGACTAGCGGGAGGGCCGTCTCCTACAATGAGCAGTTCTTC.